Here is one T cell receptor (beta chain) with its context. Its antigen is not identified. The data derive from a study of breast tumors, draining lymph nodes, adjacent tissues. Overall study results and limits: Data fit most tumor T cells coming from lymph node, expanding in tumor. Tumor repertoires ranked between lymph nodes and nontumor tissue in diversity, with V and J gene preferences. That most tumor T cells come from lymph nodes remained unproven. Tumor and nontumor repertoires were significantly more similar in luminal-like than in basal-like breast cancer.

V lost 0 bases to trimming and J lost 9 bases; unmatched junction nucleotides: 17. This CDR3 contains 18 residues. Germline CDR1 reads SGHKS; CDR2 reads YYEKEE (reference sequence). TCRdb re-called the multiplex PCR reads through MiXCR, storing one row per CDR3 protein. The sample holds approximately 89,000 distinct CDR3 sequences, around 28% seen once. Axillary draining lymph nodes of breast cancer patients supplied the node samples. Sequencing was performed on axillary lymph node tissue. The chain joins TRBV5-5 to TRBJ2-1; 8 bases are a match to TRBD1. This receptor was obtained from a female donor with breast cancer. Some clones in this sample may be carry-over from other donors' samples. CDR3 sequence: CASSLAQAGRGQSTEQFF. DNA for the CDR3: TGTGCCAGCAGCTTGGCCCAAGCCGGCAGGGGGCAGTCTACTGAGCAGTTCTTC.